This TCR beta chain is drawn from a study of blood T cell repertoires in COVID-19. Study at large: Sites in the United States, Italy and Spain provided acute and convalescent COVID-19 samples. In each case, the material was cDNA or gDNA derived from T cells, B-cell-depleted T cells, or PBMCs.

With 5 bases removed from V and 0 bases from J, the gap between germline ends came to 14 bases. The CDR3 runs 16 residues. Germline CDR1 is SNHLY and CDR2 is FYNNEI. As handled by the study authors: Amplification of reference gene primers provided the estimated nucleated cell counts. Sequencing used immunoSEQ multiplex PCR; TCRdb keeps in-frame clones, though not all of them. The V and J calls and clone size come from that table; D and trimming were worked out from the DNA. The sample holds about 110,000 clones, about 89% seen once. The clonotype was recovered from a man aged 35 to 55 with acute or convalescent COVID-19. The sample was peripheral blood. This chain connects TRBV2 to TRBJ1-3; D ambiguous. The CDR3 region is CASSLSDTGSGNTIYF. The DNA for the CDR3 is TGTGCCAGCAGTCTTAGTGACACCGGCTCTGGAAACACCATATATTTT. Variable domain in full (rest from reference TRBV2 and TRBJ1-3): EPEVTQTPSHQVTQMGQEVILRCVPISNHLYFYWYRQILGQKVEFLVSFYNNEISEKSEIFDDQFSVERPDGSNFTLKIRSTKLEDSAMYFCASSLSDTGSGNTIYFGEGSWLTVV.